Below are 23 T cell receptor beta chains sequenced from a single sample in a study of shared clonotypes between healthy human individuals. Clones were read by immunoSEQ multiplex PCR, and TCRdb kept only the in-frame ones, dropping some. Among roughly 520,000 clones listed, approximately 94% were seen once. Specimen: naive CD4+ T cells sorted from blood. The subset is: CD45RA+ positively selected. The receptors were gathered from a young woman in good health.

This clone was observed a single time. The rearrangement links TRBV4-1 to TRBJ2-1, with TRBD2 identical over 9 bases. This CDR3 has 16 residues. CDR1 and CDR2 (germline): MGHRA, YSYEKL. The V gene end was trimmed by 1 base and the J gene end by 7 bases; junction bases not matched to a gene: 8. CDR3 in DNA: TGCGCCAGCAGCCAAGGTACAGCGGGAGGCGGGAATGAGCAGTTCTTC. This sequence encodes CASSQGTAGGGNEQFF.

The chain combines TRBV28 with TRBJ2-3, with a tentative D call TRBD2 (5 bases). The length of the CDR3 is 14 residues. The ends were cut back, 6 bases at V and 1 base at J, with 11 bases in the middle. Germline CDR1 and CDR2: MDHEN and SYDVKM. CDR3 amino acids: CASRTSDGTDTQYF. The CDR3 coding sequence is TGTGCCAGCAGAACTAGTGACGGCACAGATACGCAGTATTTT.

The J gene is TRBJ2-7, the V gene TRBV28, with 7 nucleotides matching TRBD2. CDR3 length: 15 amino acids. V was pared by 6 bases and J by 4 bases, with 12 bases of the junction left unmatched. Germline V gene lookup returns CDR1 MDHEN and CDR2 SYDVKM. The CDR3 bases are TGTGCCAGCAGAATTACGGCTAGCGGAGCATACGAGCAGTACTTC. Protein product: CASRITASGAYEQYF.

The chain has TRBV11-2 and TRBJ2-5; D gene unclear. The J call may be wrong; the DNA end is better matched by TRBJ2-7. The CDR3 loop spans 12 amino acids. Looked up from germline, CDR1 is SGHAT and CDR2 is FQNNGV. The CDR3 protein is CASSLDRYEQYF. The CDR3 region has the DNA TGTGCCAGCAGCTTAGACAGGTACGAGCAGTACTTC.

The chain links TRBV7-3 to TRBJ1-2; a possible D gene is TRBD1 (6 bases). Germline V gene sequence: CDR1 SGHTA, CDR2 FQGTGA. Trimming took off 4 bases at V and 8 bases at J, with 14 bases between the two ends. This CDR3 is built from 13 residues. DNA of the CDR3: TGTGCCAGCAGCTCCCAAGATGGGACAGGCTACACCTTC. Translating gives CASSSQDGTGYTF.

This chain links TRBV18 with TRBJ2-2; 11 positions match TRBD2. CDR1 and CDR2 (germline): KGHSH, LQKENI. The CDR3 has 17 residues. Unmatched junction bases numbered 4, after V lost 4 bases and J lost 0 bases. The DNA for the CDR3 is TGTGCCAGCTCACTCCTAGCGGGAGGTTCGAACACCGGGGAGCTGTTTTTT. Translation gives CASSLLAGGSNTGELFF.

The chain carries TRBV28 and TRBJ2-7, with 7 bases fitting TRBD1. This CDR3 has 14 residues. J was trimmed by 0 bases and V by 5 bases; bases with no gene match: 4. Germline loops: CDR1 MDHEN, CDR2 SYDVKM. The CDR3 spells CASSQTGSSYEQYF. The CDR3 bases are TGTGCCAGCAGTCAGACAGGGAGCTCCTACGAGCAGTACTTC.

This clone was observed a single time. The chain is built from TRBV5-1 and TRBJ1-4, with D possibly matching TRBD1 (6 bases). The germline CDR1 and CDR2 sequences are SGHRS and YFSETQ. The CDR3 length is 14 residues. Between the trimmed V and J ends, which lost 3 bases and 7 bases, there was a span of 13 bases. The CDR3, as DNA: TGCGCCAGCAGCTACAGGGTTTCTAGTGAAAAACTGTTTTTT. Protein: CASSYRVSSEKLFF.

The chain uses TRBV7-3 and TRBJ2-7; 10 bases line up with TRBD2. Germline V gene lookup returns CDR1 SGHTA and CDR2 FQGTGA. V shed 1 base and J 6 bases; nucleotides not matched to a gene: 12. This CDR3 is built from 17 residues. For the CDR3, the DNA is TGTGCCAGCAGCTTAAGTTCGCGTAGCGGGAGGCGGGTCGAGCAGTACTTC. It yields the protein CASSLSSRSGRRVEQYF.

This rearrangement joins TRBV4-1 to TRBJ1-1; no reliable D call. The CDR3 sequence is 14 residues long. Germline-derived CDR1 and CDR2 are MGHRA and YSYEKL. The V gene lost 4 bases and the J gene lost 0 bases, with 9 bases spanning the gap. The DNA of the CDR3 is TGCGCCAGCAGCCGAGAACGGTTGAACACTGAAGCTTTCTTT. It translates to CASSRERLNTEAFF.

This clone showed up just once. CDR3 residues: CASSPNRNVGGYTF. In nucleotides, the CDR3 is TGTGCCAGCTCACCAAATCGGAACGTCGGGGGCTACACCTTC. The chain joins TRBV18 to TRBJ1-2; no clear D gene. The V and J ends lost 2 bases and 8 bases respectively, with 15 bases between them. Germline CDR1 is KGHSH and CDR2 is LQKENI. CDR3 size: 14 residues.

The sample holds one count of this clone. The CDR3 DNA is TGTGCCAGCAGCTCAAGGACGGGCGGCCAAGAGACCCAGTACTTC. This sequence encodes CASSSRTGGQETQYF. V is TRBV7-3 and J is TRBJ2-5; D is unclear. The CDR3 totals 15 residues. Trimming left V 4 bases short and J 1 base short, with 13 bases between. Per the germline V gene, CDR1 is SGHTA and CDR2 is FQGTGA.

The chain has TRBV6-6 and TRBJ2-7; 9 nucleotides agree with TRBD2. V shed 6 bases and J 4 bases; nucleotides not matched to a gene: 7. Germline V gene lookup returns CDR1 MNHNY and CDR2 SVGAGI (reference sequence). The CDR3 loop spans 14 amino acids. The CDR3 spells CASSQTSGNYEQYF. The DNA for the CDR3 is TGTGCCAGCAGCCAGACTAGCGGAAATTACGAGCAGTACTTC.

The chain couples TRBV7-9 to TRBJ2-3; D might be TRBD2 (5 bases). Trimming cost V 1 base and J 6 bases, with 20 bases left between them. This CDR3 is 17 amino acids long. Per the germline V gene, CDR1 is SEHNR and CDR2 is FQNEAQ (reference sequence). The CDR3 is CASSLGSSLLPVDTQYF. The CDR3 DNA is TGTGCCAGCAGCTTAGGCTCTAGCCTCCTACCGGTGGATACGCAGTATTTT.

The CDR3 region is CASSLARDGGPDTQYF. The DNA for the CDR3 is TGCGCCAGCAGCTTGGCTCGCGACGGCGGGCCAGATACGCAGTATTTT. This chain uses TRBV5-1 with TRBJ2-3, with a weak D call TRBD2 (5 bases). Germline assignment: CDR1 SGHRS and CDR2 YFSETQ. Trimming removed 0 bases from V and 4 bases from J, with 15 bases in between. The CDR3 loop spans 16 amino acids.

The rearrangement uses TRBV5-4 and TRBJ1-5; 7 bases agree with TRBD1. Trimming at V came to 5 bases and at J to 0 bases, leaving 11 bases not matched to a gene. The CDR3 totals 17 residues. Germline CDR1 is SGHNT and CDR2 is YYREEE (reference sequence). CDR3 amino acids: CASSSIPTGVSNQPQHF. The CDR3 nucleotides are TGTGCCAGCAGTTCTATTCCCACAGGGGTTAGCAATCAGCCCCAGCATTTT.

This chain connects TRBV5-1 to TRBJ2-5, with D perhaps TRBD1 or TRBD2 (5 bases each). The better agreement between TRBJ2-7 and the DNA end casts doubt on the J call. Looked up from germline, CDR1 is SGHRS and CDR2 is YFSETQ. This CDR3 region has 14 residues. In DNA, the CDR3 is TGCGCCAGCAGCTTCGAGAGGGGCTCCTACGAGCAGTACTTC. This sequence encodes CASSFERGSYEQYF.

This clone was found once. This chain uses TRBV19 with TRBJ2-2; perhaps TRBD2 as D (5 bases). The germline gives CDR1 LNHDA, CDR2 SQIVND (reference sequence). CDR3 size: 15 residues. V was clipped by 8 bases and J by 3 bases, with 16 bases between them. The CDR3 sequence is CASQDGEKYTGELFF. The CDR3 DNA is TGTGCCAGTCAGGACGGGGAAAAGTACACCGGGGAGCTGTTTTTT.

The rearrangement uses TRBV9 and TRBJ2-1; D is unclear. V was trimmed by 0 bases and J by 2 bases, leaving 9 bases between them. The CDR3 is 15 amino acids. Germline assignment: CDR1 SGDLS and CDR2 YYNGEE. The CDR3, as DNA: TGTGCCAGCAGCGTAGGGCCCCAGGCCTACAATGAGCAGTTCTTC. It translates to CASSVGPQAYNEQFF.

The chain uses TRBV6-6 and TRBJ2-7, with D tentatively TRBD2 (6 bases). V was clipped by 6 bases and J by 1 base, with 13 bases between them. The CDR3 covers 14 residues. CDR1 MNHNY and CDR2 SVGAGI come from the germline V gene (reference sequence). Here the CDR3 DNA reads TGTGCCAGCAGCCGAGGGACTCTATCCTACGAGCAGTACTTC. Residues: CASSRGTLSYEQYF.

The chain has TRBV5-1 and TRBJ1-3; D is ambiguous. Germline CDR1 reads SGHRS; CDR2 reads YFSETQ. V lost 1 base, J lost 2 bases, and 16 bases lay in between. There are 17 residues in the CDR3. The CDR3 reads CASSLRLSGVPGNTIYF. The DNA of the CDR3 is TGCGCCAGCAGCTTGAGGCTTAGCGGGGTGCCTGGAAACACCATATATTTT.

This clone is a singleton in its sample. V and J are TRBV4-1 and TRBJ2-2; 10 bases are shared with TRBD2. Trimming removed 0 bases from V and 6 bases from J; junction bases left unmatched: 7. Germline V gene lookup returns CDR1 MGHRA and CDR2 YSYEKL. This CDR3 region has 17 residues. This CDR3 is CASSQERGLAGAGELFF. The DNA of the CDR3 is TGCGCCAGCAGCCAAGAACGTGGCCTAGCGGGAGCCGGGGAGCTGTTTTTT.

V usage is TRBV15 and J usage is TRBJ1-6; D unclear. From germline, CDR1 is LNHNV and CDR2 YYDKDF (reference sequence). Deletions cut 3 bases from V and 6 bases from J, with 15 bases between. There are 16 residues in the CDR3. As DNA, the CDR3 is TGTGCCACCAGCAGGTCTCGTTTACTGGGTAATTCACCCCTCCACTTT. This gives the protein CATSRSRLLGNSPLHF. The full variable domain, rest sourced from reference TRBV15 and TRBJ1-6, is DAMVIQNPRYQVTQFGKPVTLSCSQTLNHNVMYWYQQKSSQAPKLLFHYYDKDFNNEADTPDNFQSRRPNTSFCFLDIRSPGLGDTAMYLCATSRSRLLGNSPLHFGNGTRLTVT.